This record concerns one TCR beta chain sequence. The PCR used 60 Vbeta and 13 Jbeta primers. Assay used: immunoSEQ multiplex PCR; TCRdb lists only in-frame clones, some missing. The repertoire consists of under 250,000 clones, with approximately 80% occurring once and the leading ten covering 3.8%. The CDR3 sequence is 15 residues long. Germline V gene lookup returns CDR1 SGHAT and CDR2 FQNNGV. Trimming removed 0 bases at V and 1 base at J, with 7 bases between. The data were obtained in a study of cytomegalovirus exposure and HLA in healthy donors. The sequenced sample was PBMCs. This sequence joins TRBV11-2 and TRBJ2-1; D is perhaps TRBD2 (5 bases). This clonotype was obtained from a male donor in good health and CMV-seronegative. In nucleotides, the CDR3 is TGTGCCAGCAGCTTAGACGGGATGTCCTACAATGAGCAGTTCTTC. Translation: CASSLDGMSYNEQFF.